This T cell receptor (beta chain) was recovered during a study of graft-versus-host responses after intestinal transplantation. Background on the study: Transplantation in recipients was multivisceral, liver-intestinal, or isolated intestinal. Uniformly, recipients were administered anti-thymocyte globulin induction with subsequent tacrolimus and steroids for about 3 years. General study results and limits: GvH clonotypes were identified within recipient marrow, with a subset emerging first in ileum or blood.

CDR1 MNHEY and CDR2 SMNVEV come from the germline V gene (reference sequence). CDR3 length: 16 residues. TCRdb keeps only in-frame clones here, not all; method: immunoSEQ multiplex PCR. The sample lists under 25,000 clones; around nine tenths were seen once. This clone was seen once. Its antigen is undetermined. The junction and the germline gene differ at one end; a read error may be behind it. The sequencing used bone marrow, collected just under 130 days after transplant. The rearrangement uses TRBV27 and TRBJ2-3; 14 nucleotides align to TRBD2. This TCR was recovered from a human patient who received an intestinal transplant, so some T cells may come from the graft donor. For the CDR3, the DNA is TGTGTCAGCAGTTCGCGACTAGCGGGAGGGATAGATACGCAGTATTTT. Translation: CVSSSRLAGGIDTQYF.